These T cell receptor beta chains were read from a single sample in a study of response to subunit inactivated influenza vaccine. Via MiXCR, TCRdb re-called the RT-PCR reads, giving one row per CDR3 protein. The sample shows 650,000 to 800,000 distinct CDR3 sequences, approximately 15% of them seen only once. The sample consisted of PBMCs from blood, taken approximately 15 days before vaccination. All receptors come from a man aged 45-60 years who received an inactivated influenza vaccine. The CDR3 runs from the conserved cysteine through the conserved F or W. Fields, in order: clone size, J gene, V gene, D gene, CDR3 protein, CDR3 DNA. A D gene is named only where the DNA matches it firmly. Clone size appears in some rows only: once, few, many, or a class for an expanded clone.

>-|TRBJ2-3|TRBV2|-
CASSEVEGLGTDTQYF
TGTGCCAGCAGTGAAGTAGAAGGTTTAGGCACAGATACGCAGTATTTT
>-|TRBJ2-1|TRBV19|TRBD2
CASSIGLAVNEQFF
TGTGCCAGTAGTATAGGGCTAGCGGTCAATGAGCAGTTCTTC
>-|TRBJ2-2|TRBV7-2|TRBD1
CASSLTGQGVTGELFF
TGTGCCAGCAGCTTAACGGGACAGGGTGTCACCGGGGAGCTGTTTTTT
>-|TRBJ2-3|TRBV5-1|-
CASSLLMGADTHYF
TGCGCCAGCAGCTTGCTTATGGGCGCAGATACGCATTATTTT
>few|TRBJ2-7|TRBV7-2|-
CASSLGGTVYGEQYF
TGTGCCAGCAGCTTAGGCGGGACAGTTTACGGCGAGCAGTACTTC
>-|TRBJ2-3|TRBV28|-
CASSSPVLDTQYF
TGTGCCAGCAGTTCTCCCGTCCTAGATACGCAGTATTTT
>few|TRBJ1-6|TRBV20-1|-
CSARIAGADGSPLHF
TGCAGTGCACGCATAGCAGGGGCTGACGGTTCACCCCTCCACTTT
>few|TRBJ2-7|TRBV4-2|TRBD2
CASSLGTSEAYEQYF
TGTGCCAGCAGCCTGGGGACTAGCGAGGCCTACGAGCAGTACTTC
>-|TRBJ2-7|TRBV20-1|TRBD1
CSAGGQGYEQYF
TGCAGTGCTGGCGGACAGGGGTACGAGCAGTACTTC
>-|TRBJ1-6|TRBV20-1|-
CSASLPGIYNSPLHF
TGCAGTGCTAGTCTCCCAGGCATCTATAATTCACCCCTCCACTTT
>few|TRBJ2-5|TRBV5-1|TRBD2
CASSLIAGLLETQYF
TGCGCCAGCAGCTTAATAGCGGGCCTTTTGGAGACCCAGTACTTC
>few|TRBJ2-1|TRBV4-1|-
CASSQRDLAGNEQFF
TGCGCCAGCAGCCAACGGGACCTAGCAGGCAATGAGCAGTTCTTC
>-|TRBJ2-1|TRBV12-3/TRBV12-4|TRBD2
CASSRTSGVASEQFF
TGTGCCAGCAGTCGGACTAGCGGGGTAGCTAGTGAGCAGTTCTTC
>many|TRBJ1-2|TRBV5-1|TRBD1
CASSEKTGGSGYGYTF
TGCGCCAGCAGCGAGAAGACAGGGGGCTCGGGCTATGGCTACACCTTC
>few|TRBJ2-7|TRBV20-1|-
CSAKTGSFYEQYF
TGCAGTGCCAAGACGGGTTCCTTCTACGAGCAGTACTTC
>many|TRBJ2-1|TRBV7-9|-
CASSPREIAYNEQFF
TGTGCCAGCAGCCCACGGGAGATCGCCTACAATGAGCAGTTCTTC
>few|TRBJ1-5|TRBV9|-
CASSAGQSLGQPQHF
TGTGCCAGCAGCGCCGGACAGTCTTTGGGTCAGCCCCAGCATTTT
>few|TRBJ2-3|TRBV28|TRBD1
CASGDRGLTDTQYF
TGTGCCAGCGGGGACAGGGGGCTTACAGATACGCAGTATTTT
>few|TRBJ1-5|TRBV19|-
CASQTEGSQPQHF
TGTGCCAGCCAAACCGAGGGCAGCCAGCCCCAGCATTTT
>-|TRBJ1-3|TRBV6-1|TRBD1
CATGGTDSGNTIYF
TGTGCCACCGGGGGGACAGACTCTGGAAACACCATATATTTT
>few|TRBJ1-1|TRBV20-1|-
CSARGQANTEAFF
TGCAGTGCTAGAGGACAGGCGAACACTGAAGCTTTCTTT
>-|TRBJ2-1|TRBV27|TRBD2
CASSPRPPGLASYNEQFF
TGTGCCAGCAGTCCCCGCCCGCCGGGACTAGCGTCCTACAATGAGCAGTTCTTC
>few|TRBJ2-5|TRBV20-1|TRBD2
CSARGLAGGLETQYF
TGCAGTGCTAGAGGGCTAGCGGGAGGGCTAGAGACCCAGTACTTC
>-|TRBJ2-1|TRBV20-1|-
CSAPTRWVAYNEQFF
TGCAGTGCTCCCACCCGTTGGGTAGCCTACAATGAGCAGTTCTTC
>-|TRBJ2-3|TRBV20-1|-
CSASRLAYTDTQYF
TGCAGTGCTAGCCGTCTGGCCTACACAGATACGCAGTATTTT
>-|TRBJ1-2|TRBV7-9|-
CASSLGWSGKDYGYTF
TGTGCCAGCAGCTTAGGATGGTCCGGGAAGGACTATGGCTACACCTTC
>few|TRBJ1-5|TRBV6-6|-
CASNPQGIQPQHF
TGTGCCAGCAACCCACAGGGAATCCAGCCCCAGCATTTT
>-|TRBJ2-1|TRBV20-1|-
CSATTPPGIQQFF
TGCAGTGCTACGACCCCTCCCGGGATTCAGCAGTTCTTC
>few|TRBJ2-7|TRBV20-1|-
CSARGALSYEQYF
TGCAGTGCTAGGGGGGCCCTCTCCTACGAGCAGTACTTC
>-|TRBJ2-7|TRBV12-3/TRBV12-4|TRBD1
CASSLSGGGNEQYF
TGTGCCAGCAGTTTATCAGGGGGCGGCAACGAGCAGTACTTC
>few|TRBJ2-1|TRBV20-1|-
CSARGRRLDVVQFF
TGCAGTGCTAGAGGTCGGAGGCTAGACGTGGTGCAGTTCTTC
>-|TRBJ2-1|TRBV6-2/TRBV6-3|-
CASSYSTTGYAGRDTMKQFF
TGTGCCAGCAGTTACTCGACTACGGGATATGCGGGCCGAGATACAATGAAGCAGTTCTTC
>few|TRBJ2-1|TRBV4-1|TRBD2
CASSQRTRTSGGYNEQFF
TGCGCCAGCAGCCAACGCACGAGGACTAGCGGGGGCTACAATGAGCAGTTCTTC
>-|TRBJ2-3|TRBV12-3/TRBV12-4|-
CASSLRRGTQYF
TGTGCCAGCAGTTTACGGCGTGGCACGCAGTATTTT
>-|TRBJ2-1|TRBV29-1|-
CSVVAPEQFF
TGCAGCGTTGTAGCGCCCGAGCAGTTCTTC
>many|TRBJ2-4|TRBV12-3/TRBV12-4|-
CASRNPTEGIQYF
TGTGCCAGCAGAAATCCGACAGAAGGCATTCAGTACTTC
>-|TRBJ2-3|TRBV28|-
CASSPLPVGTDTQYF
TGTGCCAGCAGTCCCCTCCCGGTAGGCACAGATACGCAGTATTTT
>-|TRBJ2-7|TRBV12-3/TRBV12-4|-
CASSLIGGSSYEQYF
TGTGCCAGCAGTTTGATTGGAGGTAGCAGCTACGAGCAGTACTTC
>few|TRBJ2-5|TRBV7-9|-
CASRGVPKETQYF
TGTGCCAGCAGGGGAGTACCCAAAGAGACCCAGTACTTC
>many|TRBJ2-3|TRBV6-1|-
CASSWTSSTDTQYF
TGTGCCAGCAGCTGGACGTCTAGCACAGATACGCAGTATTTT
>-|TRBJ2-7|TRBV5-1|TRBD2
CASSLRGEVYEQYF
TGCGCCAGCAGCTTACGGGGGGAGGTTTACGAGCAGTACTTC
>few|TRBJ1-2|TRBV5-1|-
CASSRATGGYTF
TGCGCCAGCAGTCGTGCCACAGGTGGCTACACCTTC
>many|TRBJ1-1|TRBV5-1|TRBD1
CASSLQGTGPTEAFF
TGCGCCAGCAGCTTGCAGGGGACAGGGCCCACTGAAGCTTTCTTT
>few|TRBJ2-1|TRBV5-1|TRBD2
CASQTSGNNEQFF
TGCGCCAGCCAAACTAGCGGTAACAATGAGCAGTTCTTC
>few|TRBJ2-1|TRBV15|TRBD2
CATSRETSGSGLGEQFF
TGTGCCACCAGCAGAGAGACTAGCGGGAGTGGCTTAGGTGAGCAGTTCTTC
>many|TRBJ2-5|TRBV10-3|-
CAISESNSEETQYF
TGTGCCATCAGTGAGTCGAATAGTGAAGAGACCCAGTACTTC
>-|TRBJ2-2|TRBV15|-
CATSRHDAGELFF
TGTGCCACCAGCAGACATGATGCCGGGGAGCTGTTTTTT
>-|TRBJ2-7|TRBV20-1|TRBD2
CSARAKLAGSYEQYF
TGCAGTGCTAGAGCTAAACTAGCGGGGTCCTACGAGCAGTACTTC
>-|TRBJ2-5|TRBV24-1|-
CATSGSARWEETQYF
TGTGCCACCAGTGGGTCAGCGAGGTGGGAAGAGACCCAGTACTTC
>few|TRBJ1-2|TRBV27|-
CASSLVRATGGYTF
TGTGCCAGCAGTTTGGTACGGGCTACCGGAGGCTACACCTTC
>many|TRBJ2-1|TRBV24-1|-
CATSVGGYTYNEQFF
TGTGCCACCAGTGTAGGCGGGTACACCTACAATGAGCAGTTCTTC
>many|TRBJ1-5|TRBV12-3/TRBV12-4|TRBD1
CASSSGGLQPQHF
TGTGCCAGCAGTTCAGGGGGCCTTCAGCCCCAGCATTTT
>-|TRBJ2-7|TRBV15|TRBD2
CATSSNGGGRYYEQYF
TGTGCCACCAGCTCCAATGGGGGGGGACGATACTACGAGCAGTACTTC
>-|TRBJ2-3|TRBV4-3|-
CASSQDYPSTDTQYF
TGCGCCAGCAGCCAAGATTATCCTAGCACAGATACGCAGTATTTT
>many|TRBJ2-7|TRBV12-3/TRBV12-4|-
CASSFYQGISYEQYF
TGTGCCAGCAGTTTCTATCAGGGGATCTCCTACGAGCAGTACTTC